Reported below is one T cell receptor beta chain. Its antigen is unidentified. The sample originates from a study of CD8 T cells in ankylosing spondylitis. Whole-study findings and limits: Clones linked to disease were reported to show significant enrichment in matched ankylosing spondylitis synovial fluid. A TCR beta motif made of about eight highly homologous variants seemed typical of ankylosing spondylitis blood. Clones that were linked to disease were CD8+ and were relatively rare in peripheral blood.

The authors made TCR beta libraries by quantitative 5'-RACE with molecular barcodes. Using its own MiXCR run on the 5' RACE reads, TCRdb lists one record per CDR3 protein. In the table there are approximately 440,000 distinct CDR3 sequences, 17% of which are singletons. V shed 5 bases, J shed 4 bases, and the junction held 8 bases outside the gene matches. The CDR3 is made up of 16 amino acids. Germline assignment: CDR1 SEHNR and CDR2 FQNEAQ (reference sequence). The chain carries TRBV7-9 and TRBJ2-3; 11 bases match TRBD1. The sample consisted of blood, either unsorted or a sorted T cell fraction (not recorded which). This receptor was taken from a male donor with ankylosing spondylitis. The CDR3 sequence: CASSLGTGGSADTQYF. The CDR3 DNA sequence: TGTGCCAGCAGCCTGGGGACAGGGGGTAGTGCAGATACGCAGTATTTT.